The rows below give T cell receptor beta chains drawn from one sample of a study of vaccination effects on CD4 cells after COVID-19. Sequencing used immunoSEQ multiplex PCR; TCRdb keeps in-frame clones, though not all of them. Here the sample spans 73,000 or so clones, over 70% being singletons. The antigens of these receptors remain unknown. The specimen comprised CD4+ T cells from PBMCs cultured with SARS-CoV-2 spike peptides, sampled before COVID-19 vaccination. Every receptor here comes from a human donor who received a COVID-19 vaccine. Each CDR3 is given with its conserved first and last residue. The order of the fields is CDR3 DNA, CDR3 protein, V gene, J gene, clone size, D gene. D genes are given only for firm matches. Size tells how often a clone was seen (once, few, many) or the class of an expanded clone, and some rows leave it out.

DNA: TGTGCTAGTGGGCCGGACTACGGCGCTGAAGCTTTCTTT; CDR3: CASGPDYGAEAFF; V: TRBV12-5; J: TRBJ1-1; size: NA; D: NA
DNA: TGTGCCAGCAGTGAAGTATTTTCCACTCATGGAGGCTATGGCTACACCTTC; CDR3: CASSEVFSTHGGYGYTF; V: TRBV6-1; J: TRBJ1-2; size: once; D: NA
DNA: TGTGCCAGCAGCCCAACTATGGACACGTCTGGAGCTTTCTTT; CDR3: CASSPTMDTSGAFF; V: TRBV6-5; J: TRBJ1-1; size: few; D: NA
DNA: TGCGCCAGCAGCTTGGTCGCGGGAGTGAATCCTGAAGCTTTCTTT; CDR3: CASSLVAGVNPEAFF; V: TRBV5-1; J: TRBJ1-1; size: few; D: NA
DNA: TGTGCCAGCAGCTTGGGGCAGCCATCCAGCTCTGGAAACACCATATATTTT; CDR3: CASSLGQPSSSGNTIYF; V: TRBV5-8; J: TRBJ1-3; size: NA; D: NA
DNA: TGTGCCATCAGTGAGTCCCCTAGCGGGGGGGCCTGGGAGACCCAGTACTTC; CDR3: CAISESPSGGAWETQYF; V: TRBV10-3; J: TRBJ2-5; size: NA; D: TRBD2
DNA: TGTGCCAGCAGTGAGGGGCCAGGGCTGGGCTACACCTTC; CDR3: CASSEGPGLGYTF; V: TRBV6-1; J: TRBJ1-2; size: NA; D: NA
DNA: TGTGCCAGCAGTGAAGCGGCCAGGGGATCTGGAAACACCATATATTTT; CDR3: CASSEAARGSGNTIYF; V: TRBV6-1; J: TRBJ1-3; size: NA; D: NA
DNA: TGTGCCAGCAGTGAGCCCGGGACCGGAGATTGGAAACTGTTTTTT; CDR3: CASSEPGTGDWKLFF; V: TRBV25-1; J: TRBJ1-4; size: NA; D: NA
DNA: TGCGCCAGCAGCCCCCCCGCGGGAACTCAAGAGACCCAGTACTTC; CDR3: CASSPPAGTQETQYF; V: TRBV5-1; J: TRBJ2-5; size: NA; D: NA
DNA: TGTGCCAGCAGCTTCTCGGAGGGCGATACGCAGTATTTT; CDR3: CASSFSEGDTQYF; V: TRBV5-4; J: TRBJ2-3; size: NA; D: NA
DNA: TGTGCCAGCTCACCGGGGGTGAGCTATGGCTACACCTTC; CDR3: CASSPGVSYGYTF; V: TRBV18; J: TRBJ1-2; size: NA; D: NA